This TCR beta chain appears in the sequencing data of a study of T cell clusters in autoimmune cytopenias. This clonotype is hyperexpanded by frequency. TCRdb derives one entry per CDR3 protein from the multiplex PCR reads, leaving out DNA. The listing contains 5 distinct CDR3 sequences. This CDR3 region has 13 residues. CDR1 SGHDT and CDR2 YYEEEE come from the germline V gene. This clonotype was sampled from a human donor in good health. This table probably holds off-target reads from a library built for another chain. Sequenced input: peripheral blood. The chain joins TRBV5-6 to TRBJ2-1; TCRdb picks TRBD2, but there is no DNA to check that call. The CDR3 here is CASSLMGPNEQFF.